This is a list of T cell receptor beta chains from one sample in a study of T cell responses to AZD1222 COVID-19 vaccine. The repertoire was sequenced with immunoSEQ multiplex PCR; TCRdb's copy has only in-frame clones and lacks some. The sample records some 100,000 clones, approximately 84% being singletons. Sequencing was performed on peripheral blood, taken on day 0 of AZD1222 vaccination. Receptors originate from an adult in good health. The CDR3 runs from the conserved cysteine through the conserved F or W. Fields, in order: V gene, J gene, D gene, clone size, CDR3 DNA, CDR3 protein. The D gene is left open where the match is weak. For some rows the clone size is stated as once, few or many, or as a class when expanded; others skip it.

TRBV4-1,TRBJ2-4,TRBD2,NA,TGCGCCAGCAGCCCCCAAGCGGGGGGAACGGGCAAAAACATTCAGTACTTC,CASSPQAGGTGKNIQYF
TRBV27,TRBJ1-5,TRBD1,NA,TGTGCCAGCAGGTCTACAGGGGGCAATCAGCCCCAGCATTTT,CASRSTGGNQPQHF
TRBV12-3/TRBV12-4,TRBJ2-3,NA,NA,TGTGCCAGCAGTGTAGTAACAGATACGCAGTATTTT,CASSVVTDTQYF
TRBV29-1,TRBJ1-1,NA,NA,TGCAGCGCTCATAAGGGCAGGGTAGGGGTTGCTGAAGCTTTCTTT,CSAHKGRVGVAEAFF
TRBV27,TRBJ1-1,TRBD1,NA,TGTGCCAGCAGGCACAGGGGAGAAGCTTTCTTT,CASRHRGEAFF
TRBV7-2,TRBJ2-7,TRBD1,NA,TGTGCCAGCACTTCACCGACAGGGAGAGTCGAGCAGTACTTC,CASTSPTGRVEQYF
TRBV5-5,TRBJ1-3,NA,NA,TGTGCCAGCAGCTTGAACGACTCTGGAAACACCATATATTTT,CASSLNDSGNTIYF
TRBV3-1/TRBV3-2,TRBJ1-2,TRBD1,once,TGTGCCAGCAGCCAACCCGACAGGGGCTATGGCTACACCTTC,CASSQPDRGYGYTF
TRBV19,TRBJ1-1,NA,NA,TGTGCCAGTAGTATTTGGGGCACTGAAGCTTTCTTT,CASSIWGTEAFF
TRBV19,TRBJ1-4,TRBD1,NA,TGTGCCAGTAGTAAGCCGACAGGGGCGGGTGAAAAACTGTTTTTT,CASSKPTGAGEKLFF
TRBV11-3,TRBJ2-7,TRBD1,NA,TGTGCCAGCAGCCGGGACAGCACCTACGAGCAGTACTTC,CASSRDSTYEQYF
TRBV6-2/TRBV6-3,TRBJ1-2,NA,NA,TGTGCCAGCAGTTACATTCCCGACACCTCCTATGGCTACACCTTC,CASSYIPDTSYGYTF
TRBV7-6,TRBJ1-2,TRBD1,NA,TGTGCCAGCAGTCCTCGGACAGGGAAGGGATCTAATATGGGCTACACCTTC,CASSPRTGKGSNMGYTF
TRBV4-1,TRBJ2-7,NA,NA,TGCGCCAGCAGGCAACGTGAGGTCGCTACCTACGAGCAGTACTTC,CASRQREVATYEQYF
TRBV4-1,TRBJ2-7,NA,NA,TGCGCCAGCAGCCAAGATCACGGGGGTACCTACGAGCAGTACTTC,CASSQDHGGTYEQYF
TRBV29-1,TRBJ1-2,NA,NA,TGCAGCGTGGCTTCGAGCGGACGGAACTATGGCTACACCTTC,CSVASSGRNYGYTF
TRBV2,TRBJ2-7,NA,NA,TGTGCCAGCAGTGTTGGCAACGAGCAGTACTTC,CASSVGNEQYF
TRBV30,TRBJ2-1,NA,few,TGTGCCTGGAGTCTGGTCAGCTCCTACAATGAGCAGTTCTTC,CAWSLVSSYNEQFF
TRBV3-1/TRBV3-2,TRBJ2-1,TRBD2,NA,TGTGCCAGCAGCCAAGTTGAGGCTAGCGGGCGGAACAATGAGCAGTTCTTC,CASSQVEASGRNNEQFF
TRBV28,TRBJ1-4,NA,NA,TGTGCCAGCAGGCCGGGTTCGGGGTCGAATGAAAAACTGTTTTTT,CASRPGSGSNEKLFF
TRBV5-4,TRBJ2-7,TRBD2,NA,TGTGCCAGCAGTCCCGGGGGAGGGGTCGAGCAGTACTTC,CASSPGGGVEQYF
TRBV11-2,TRBJ2-3,NA,NA,TGTGCCAGCAGCTCAAGCACTAGGGGGGATACGCAGTATTTT,CASSSSTRGDTQYF
TRBV19,TRBJ1-2,NA,NA,TGTGCCAGTAGTCTGCGCGACAAACTTGGCTACACCTTC,CASSLRDKLGYTF
TRBV6-1,TRBJ2-6,TRBD1,NA,TGTGCCAGCAGTGGGAGGGACAGGGGGCTTGGGGCCAACGTCCTGACTTTC,CASSGRDRGLGANVLTF
TRBV6-4,TRBJ1-1,NA,NA,TGTGCCAAGAGCGGGGGAGGGATTTACCCTGAAGCTTTCTTT,CAKSGGGIYPEAFF
TRBV11-3,TRBJ2-1,NA,NA,TGTGCCAGCAGCTTAGCCAGATTGAATGAGCAGTTCTTC,CASSLARLNEQFF
TRBV19,TRBJ1-1,NA,NA,TGTGCCAGTAGTATAGAGGCGGGTGTGAACACTGAAGCTTTCTTT,CASSIEAGVNTEAFF
TRBV15,TRBJ2-2,NA,NA,TGTGCCACCAGCAGAGAGCCCCTAGCGAACACCGGGGAGCTGTTTTTT,CATSREPLANTGELFF
TRBV29-1,TRBJ2-7,NA,NA,TGCAGCGTGGCCTCCCCTCTTCACTCCTACGAGCAGTACTTC,CSVASPLHSYEQYF
TRBV24-1,TRBJ2-7,NA,once,TGTGCCACCAATCAGGGGATAGGCTCCTACGAGCAGTACTTC,CATNQGIGSYEQYF
TRBV3-1/TRBV3-2,TRBJ1-4,NA,NA,TGTGCCAGCAGCCGTGGGGGGCCCGCAACTAATGAAAAACTGTTTTTT,CASSRGGPATNEKLFF
TRBV6-5,TRBJ1-4,NA,NA,TGTGCCAGCAGGGAGCGGGGCTCCCCGGGTGAAAAACTGTTTTTT,CASRERGSPGEKLFF
TRBV6-5,TRBJ1-5,NA,NA,TGTGCCAGCAGAAGGCAGTCCAATCAGCCCCAGCATTTT,CASRRQSNQPQHF
TRBV6-4,TRBJ2-3,NA,NA,TGTGCCAGCAGCGAGGCTCCCTCGGGCACAGATACGCAGTATTTT,CASSEAPSGTDTQYF
TRBV29-1,TRBJ2-1,NA,NA,TGCAGCGTTGAAGAGCTTCAGGGTGATGAGCAGTTCTTC,CSVEELQGDEQFF
TRBV2,TRBJ2-7,NA,NA,TGTGCCAGCAGTCCCGCAGCCTACGAGCAGTACTTC,CASSPAAYEQYF
TRBV5-1,TRBJ1-6,NA,NA,TGCGCCAGCAGCTTGGACGCAGAAAGGGATTCACCCCTCCACTTT,CASSLDAERDSPLHF
TRBV6-5,TRBJ2-3,NA,NA,TGTGCCAGCGGCCGGGCCTCTCGCACAGATACGCAGTATTTT,CASGRASRTDTQYF
TRBV2,TRBJ1-5,NA,NA,TGTGCCAGTGGGGCGGGGGGAGATCAGCCCCAGCATTTT,CASGAGGDQPQHF
TRBV11-2,TRBJ1-2,TRBD1,NA,TGTGCCAGCAGCTCGATTGACAGGGAGTACTATGGCTACACCTTC,CASSSIDREYYGYTF
TRBV5-1,TRBJ1-1,TRBD1,NA,TGCGCCAGCAGCTCGCGACAGGGAGGTACTGAAGCTTTCTTT,CASSSRQGGTEAFF
TRBV3-1/TRBV3-2,TRBJ1-6,NA,NA,TGTGCCAGCAGAGCCGACAACCTGGGTTCACCCCTCCACTTT,CASRADNLGSPLHF
TRBV10-2,TRBJ1-6,NA,NA,TGCGCCAGCAGTGGGACAGAGAGCTCCTATAATTCACCCCTCCACTTT,CASSGTESSYNSPLHF
TRBV2,TRBJ1-2,NA,few,TGTGCCAGCTTGGTAACGAGGGGCTACACCTTC,CASLVTRGYTF
TRBV18,TRBJ1-1,TRBD1,NA,TGTGCCAGCTCACCATGGACAGGGCACACTGAAGCTTTCTTT,CASSPWTGHTEAFF
TRBV7-3,TRBJ2-5,TRBD1,few,TGTGCCAGCAGCATTACCTCCGGGACAGGGAAAGAGACCCAGTACTTC,CASSITSGTGKETQYF
TRBV7-2,TRBJ1-1,TRBD1,NA,TGTGCCAGCGCTGGACAGGGGGCTCCACTAGCTGAAGCTTTCTTT,CASAGQGAPLAEAFF
TRBV7-3,TRBJ2-7,TRBD1,NA,TGTGCCAGCAGCTCCTCGCAGGGGGACACCTACGAGCAGTACTTC,CASSSSQGDTYEQYF
TRBV6-1,TRBJ1-3,NA,NA,TGTGCCAGCAGTGACCAAGGTTCCGTCTCTGGAAACACCATATATTTT,CASSDQGSVSGNTIYF
TRBV21-1,TRBJ2-2,NA,NA,TGTGCCAGCAGCAAAGGGCAGAGTAACACCGGGGAGCTGTTTTTT,CASSKGQSNTGELFF
TRBV10-2,TRBJ2-7,TRBD1,NA,TGCGCCACTTACCGGGACAGGGCCTACGAGCAGTACTTC,CATYRDRAYEQYF
TRBV27,TRBJ1-2,TRBD1,NA,TGTGCCAGCAGTTTTGACAGGGACTATGGCTACACCTTC,CASSFDRDYGYTF
TRBV29-1,TRBJ2-2,NA,NA,TGCAGCGTTGAGTACACCGGGGAGCTGTTTTTT,CSVEYTGELFF